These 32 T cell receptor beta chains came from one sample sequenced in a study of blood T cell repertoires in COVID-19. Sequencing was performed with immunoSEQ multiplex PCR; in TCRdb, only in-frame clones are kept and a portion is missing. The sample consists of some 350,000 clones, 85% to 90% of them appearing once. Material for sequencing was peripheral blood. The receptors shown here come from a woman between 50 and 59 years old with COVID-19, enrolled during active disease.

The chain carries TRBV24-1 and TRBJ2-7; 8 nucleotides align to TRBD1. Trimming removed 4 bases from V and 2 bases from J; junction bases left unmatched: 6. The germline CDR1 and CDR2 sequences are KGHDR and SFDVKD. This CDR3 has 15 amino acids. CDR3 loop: CATSEQGQDPYEQYF. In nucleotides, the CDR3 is TGTGCCACCAGTGAACAGGGACAGGATCCCTACGAGCAGTACTTC.

CDR3 nucleotides: TGCGCCAGCAGCTTAGCGGGAGGGTTATACAATGAGCAGTTCTTC. It encodes CASSLAGGLYNEQFF. The rearrangement links TRBV5-1 to TRBJ2-1; 10 positions match TRBD2. There are 15 residues in the CDR3. CDR1 is SGHRS and CDR2 is YFSETQ in the germline V gene. The ends lost 2 bases at V and 4 bases at J; junction bases unmatched: 3.

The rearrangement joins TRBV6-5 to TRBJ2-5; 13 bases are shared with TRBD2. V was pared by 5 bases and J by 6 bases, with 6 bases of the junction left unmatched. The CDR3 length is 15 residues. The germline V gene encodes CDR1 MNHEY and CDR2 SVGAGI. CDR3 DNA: TGTGCCAGCAGTCGGGGACTAGCGGGATCGAAGACCCAGTACTTC. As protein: CASSRGLAGSKTQYF.

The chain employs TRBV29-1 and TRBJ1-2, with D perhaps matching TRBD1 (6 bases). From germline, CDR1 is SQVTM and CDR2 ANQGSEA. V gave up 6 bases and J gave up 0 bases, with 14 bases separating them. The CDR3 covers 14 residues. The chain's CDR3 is CSVLDSHSNYGYTF. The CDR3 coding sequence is TGCAGCGTATTGGACAGCCATTCTAACTATGGCTACACCTTC.

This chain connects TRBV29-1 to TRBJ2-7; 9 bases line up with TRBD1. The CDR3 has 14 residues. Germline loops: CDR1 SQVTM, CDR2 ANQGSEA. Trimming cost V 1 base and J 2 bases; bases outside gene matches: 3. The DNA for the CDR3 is TGCAGCGTTGAAGGGGGACAGGGCACCTACGAGCAGTACTTC. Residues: CSVEGGQGTYEQYF.

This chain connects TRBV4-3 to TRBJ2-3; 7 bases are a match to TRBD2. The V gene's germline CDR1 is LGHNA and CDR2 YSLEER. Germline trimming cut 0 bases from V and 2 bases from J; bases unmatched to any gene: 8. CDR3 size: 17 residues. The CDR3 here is CASSQDKGGSVTDTQYF. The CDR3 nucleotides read TGCGCCAGCAGCCAAGATAAAGGCGGGAGTGTCACAGATACGCAGTATTTT.

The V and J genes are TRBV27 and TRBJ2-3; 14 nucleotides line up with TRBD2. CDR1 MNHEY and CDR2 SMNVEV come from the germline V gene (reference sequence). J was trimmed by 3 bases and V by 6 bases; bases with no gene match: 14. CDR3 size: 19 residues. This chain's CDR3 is CASRPSAGGLAGGTDTQYF. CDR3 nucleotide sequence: TGTGCCAGCAGGCCTTCTGCGGGTGGACTAGCGGGAGGTACAGATACGCAGTATTTT.

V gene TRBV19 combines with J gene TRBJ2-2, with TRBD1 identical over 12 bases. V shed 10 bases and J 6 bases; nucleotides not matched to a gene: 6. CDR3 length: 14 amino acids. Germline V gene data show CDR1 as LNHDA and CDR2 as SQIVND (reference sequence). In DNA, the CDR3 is TGTGCCACACCGGGACAGGGGGCTCCCGGGGAGCTGTTTTTT. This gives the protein CATPGQGAPGELFF.

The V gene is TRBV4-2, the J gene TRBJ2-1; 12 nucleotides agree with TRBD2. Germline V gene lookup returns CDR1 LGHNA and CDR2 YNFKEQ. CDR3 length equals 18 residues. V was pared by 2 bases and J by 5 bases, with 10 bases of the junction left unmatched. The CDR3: CASSQTTLAGGGDNEQFF. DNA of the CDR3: TGTGCCAGCAGCCAAACTACTCTAGCGGGAGGGGGTGACAATGAGCAGTTCTTC.

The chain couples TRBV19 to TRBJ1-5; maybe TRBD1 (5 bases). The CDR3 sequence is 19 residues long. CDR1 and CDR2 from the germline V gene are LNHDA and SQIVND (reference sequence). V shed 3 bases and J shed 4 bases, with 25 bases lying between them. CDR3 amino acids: CASSIESPGGGIVNQPQHF. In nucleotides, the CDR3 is TGTGCCAGTAGTATTGAGTCTCCCGGTGGGGGGATCGTAAATCAGCCCCAGCATTTT.

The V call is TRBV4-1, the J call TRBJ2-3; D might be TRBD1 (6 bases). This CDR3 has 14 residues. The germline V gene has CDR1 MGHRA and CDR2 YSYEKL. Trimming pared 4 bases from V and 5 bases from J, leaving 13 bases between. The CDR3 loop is CASSLHSRGDTQYF. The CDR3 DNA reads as TGCGCCAGCAGCCTGCACAGCAGGGGAGATACGCAGTATTTT.

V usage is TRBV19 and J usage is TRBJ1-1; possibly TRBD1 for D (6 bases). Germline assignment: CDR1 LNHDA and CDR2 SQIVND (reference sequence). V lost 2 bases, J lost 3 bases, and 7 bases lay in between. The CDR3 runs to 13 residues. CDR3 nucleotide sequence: TGTGCCAGTAGTATAACAGGGCACACTGAAGCTTTCTTT. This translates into CASSITGHTEAFF.

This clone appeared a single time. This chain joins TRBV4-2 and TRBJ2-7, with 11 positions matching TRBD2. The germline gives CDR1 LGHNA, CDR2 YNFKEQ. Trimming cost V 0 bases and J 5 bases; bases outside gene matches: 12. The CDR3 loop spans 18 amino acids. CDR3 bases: TGTGCCAGCAGCCAAGAGATCTCTAGCGGGAGGAAGAGTCACGAGCAGTACTTC. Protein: CASSQEISSGRKSHEQYF.

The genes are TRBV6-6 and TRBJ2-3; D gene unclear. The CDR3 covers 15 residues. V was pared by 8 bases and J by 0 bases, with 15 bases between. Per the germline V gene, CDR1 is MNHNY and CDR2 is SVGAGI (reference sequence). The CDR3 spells CASAPYSTSTDTQYF. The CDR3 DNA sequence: TGTGCCAGCGCCCCGTACTCAACTAGCACAGATACGCAGTATTTT.

CDR3 amino acids: CASRRTSSSTDTQYF. The CDR3, as DNA: TGTGCCAGCAGACGGACTAGCTCTAGCACAGATACGCAGTATTTT. The rearrangement joins TRBV6-4 to TRBJ2-3; 8 bases match TRBD2. CDR3 length: 15 amino acids. V lost 6 bases to trimming and J lost 0 bases; unmatched junction nucleotides: 5. Germline loops: CDR1 MRHNA, CDR2 SNTAGT.

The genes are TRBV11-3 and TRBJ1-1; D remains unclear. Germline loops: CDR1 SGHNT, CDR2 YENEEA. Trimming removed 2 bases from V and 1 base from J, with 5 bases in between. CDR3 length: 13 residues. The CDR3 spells CASSLIQNTEAFF. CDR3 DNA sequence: TGTGCCAGCAGCTTAATACAGAACACTGAAGCTTTCTTT.

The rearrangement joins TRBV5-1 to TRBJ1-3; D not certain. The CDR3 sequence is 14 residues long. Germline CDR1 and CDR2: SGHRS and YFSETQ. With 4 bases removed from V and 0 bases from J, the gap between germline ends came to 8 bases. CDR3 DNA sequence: TGCGCCAGCAGCGACGGGAACTCTGGAAACACCATATATTTT. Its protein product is CASSDGNSGNTIYF.

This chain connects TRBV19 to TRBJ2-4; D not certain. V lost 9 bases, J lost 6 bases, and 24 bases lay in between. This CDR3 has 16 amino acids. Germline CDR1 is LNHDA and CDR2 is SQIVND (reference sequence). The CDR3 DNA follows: TGTGCCAGCACCTCGGTAGTGGAGTCTAGAATAAACATTCAGTACTTC. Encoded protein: CASTSVVESRINIQYF.

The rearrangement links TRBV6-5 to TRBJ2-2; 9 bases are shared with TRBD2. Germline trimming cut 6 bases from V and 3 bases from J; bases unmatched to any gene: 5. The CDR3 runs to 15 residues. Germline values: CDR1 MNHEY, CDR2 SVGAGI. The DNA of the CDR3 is TGTGCCAGCAGCGGCGGGAGGGTGGACACCGGGGAGCTGTTTTTT. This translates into CASSGGRVDTGELFF.

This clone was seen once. CDR3 sequence reads: CSAIGQQETQYF. CDR3 sequence (DNA): TGCAGCGCTATAGGACAGCAAGAGACCCAGTACTTC. This chain uses TRBV29-1 with TRBJ2-5, with D possibly being TRBD1 (6 bases). The germline V and J ends were trimmed by 7 bases and 2 bases, with 11 bases remaining between them. CDR1 is SQVTM and CDR2 is ANQGSEA in the germline V gene. The CDR3 spans 12 residues.

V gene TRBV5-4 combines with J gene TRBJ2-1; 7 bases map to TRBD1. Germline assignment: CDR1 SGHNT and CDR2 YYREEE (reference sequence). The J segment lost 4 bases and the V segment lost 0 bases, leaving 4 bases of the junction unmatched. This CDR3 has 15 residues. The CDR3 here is CASSLGQGSYNEQFF. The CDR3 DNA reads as TGTGCCAGCAGCTTGGGACAGGGATCTTACAATGAGCAGTTCTTC.

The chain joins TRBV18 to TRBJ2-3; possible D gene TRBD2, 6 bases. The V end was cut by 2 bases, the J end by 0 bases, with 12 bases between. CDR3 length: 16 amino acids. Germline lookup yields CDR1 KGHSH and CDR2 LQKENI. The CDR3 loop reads CASSPGLASSTDTQYF. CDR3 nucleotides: TGTGCCAGCTCACCAGGGCTAGCGTCTAGCACAGATACGCAGTATTTT.

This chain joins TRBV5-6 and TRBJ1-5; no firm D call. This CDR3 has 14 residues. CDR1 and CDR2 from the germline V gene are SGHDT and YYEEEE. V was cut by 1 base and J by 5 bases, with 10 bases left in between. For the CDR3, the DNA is TGTGCCAGCAGCTTGTTGGCAGATCATCAGCCCCAGCATTTT. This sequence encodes CASSLLADHQPQHF.

CDR3 in amino acids: CASSDRLAGGPTEQFF. DNA for the CDR3: TGTGCCAGCAGCGACCGACTAGCGGGAGGGCCTACTGAGCAGTTCTTC. The chain uses TRBV6-4 and TRBJ2-1; the match to TRBD2 covers 14 bases. The V gene's germline CDR1 is MRHNA and CDR2 SNTAGT. V shed 6 bases, J shed 9 bases, and the junction held 10 bases outside the gene matches. CDR3 length: 16 amino acids.

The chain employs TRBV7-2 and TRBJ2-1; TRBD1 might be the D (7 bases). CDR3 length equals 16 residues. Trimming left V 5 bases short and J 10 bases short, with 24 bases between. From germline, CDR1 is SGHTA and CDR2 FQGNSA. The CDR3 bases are TGTGCCAGCAGCCCCCACCCCGGCAGGGGGGTCAGAGAGCAGTTCTTC. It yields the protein CASSPHPGRGVREQFF.

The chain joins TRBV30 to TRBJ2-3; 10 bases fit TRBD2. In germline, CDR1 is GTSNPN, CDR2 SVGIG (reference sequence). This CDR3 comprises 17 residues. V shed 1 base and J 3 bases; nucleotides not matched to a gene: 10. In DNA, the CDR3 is TGTGCCTGGAGTGCAGCGGGAGGGCCGGGACTAACAGATACGCAGTATTTT. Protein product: CAWSAAGGPGLTDTQYF. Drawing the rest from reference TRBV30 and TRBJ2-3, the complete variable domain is SQTIHQWPATLVQPVGSPLSLECTVEGTSNPNLYWYRQAAGRGLQLLFYSVGIGQISSEVPQNLSASRPQDRQFILSSKKLLLSDSGFYLCAWSAAGGPGLTDTQYFGPGTRLTVL.

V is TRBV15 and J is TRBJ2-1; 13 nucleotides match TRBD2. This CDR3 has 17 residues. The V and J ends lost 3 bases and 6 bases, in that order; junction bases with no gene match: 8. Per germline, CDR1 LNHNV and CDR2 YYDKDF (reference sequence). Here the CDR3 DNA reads TGTGCCACCAGCAGGGGCTATAGACTAGCGGGAGGCAATGAGCAGTTCTTC. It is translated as CATSRGYRLAGGNEQFF.

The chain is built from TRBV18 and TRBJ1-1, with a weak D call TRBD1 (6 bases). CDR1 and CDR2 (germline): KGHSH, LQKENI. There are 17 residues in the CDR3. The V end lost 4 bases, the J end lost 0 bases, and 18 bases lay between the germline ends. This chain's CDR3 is CASSQIPGHGLNTEAFF. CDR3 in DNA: TGTGCCAGCTCACAGATTCCGGGACATGGGTTGAACACTGAAGCTTTCTTT.

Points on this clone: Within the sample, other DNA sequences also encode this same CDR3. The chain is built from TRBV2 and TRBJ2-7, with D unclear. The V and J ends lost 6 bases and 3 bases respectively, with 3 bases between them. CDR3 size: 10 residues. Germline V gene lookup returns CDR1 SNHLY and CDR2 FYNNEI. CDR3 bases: TGTGCCAGCAGGAGCTACGAGCAGTACTTC. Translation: CASRSYEQYF.

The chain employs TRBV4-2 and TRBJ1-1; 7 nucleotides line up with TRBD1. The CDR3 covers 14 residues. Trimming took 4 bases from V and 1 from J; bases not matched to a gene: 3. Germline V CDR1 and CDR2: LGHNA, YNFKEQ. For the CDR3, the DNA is TGTGCCAGCAGCCGCGACAGGGAGAACACTGAAGCTTTCTTT. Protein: CASSRDRENTEAFF.

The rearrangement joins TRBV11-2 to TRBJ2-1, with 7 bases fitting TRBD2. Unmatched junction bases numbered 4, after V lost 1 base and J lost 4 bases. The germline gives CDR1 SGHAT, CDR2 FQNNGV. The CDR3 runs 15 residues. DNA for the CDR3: TGTGCCAGCAGCTTAGGAAGCGGGGCTTACAATGAGCAGTTCTTC. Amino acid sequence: CASSLGSGAYNEQFF.

CDR3 loop: CASSQGWQETQYF. For the CDR3, the DNA is TGCGCCAGCAGCCAGGGGTGGCAAGAGACCCAGTACTTC. V gene TRBV5-1 combines with J gene TRBJ2-5; possible D gene TRBD1, 6 bases. Germline assignment: CDR1 SGHRS and CDR2 YFSETQ. With 4 bases removed from V and 2 bases from J, the gap between germline ends came to 9 bases. The CDR3 consists of 13 residues.